The rows below give T cell receptor beta chains drawn from one sample of a study of cytomegalovirus exposure and HLA in healthy donors. The method was immunoSEQ multiplex PCR; TCRdb's version includes in-frame clones alone and lacks a portion of them. The table has a few hundred thousand clones, around 90% seen once; the top ten hold about 2%. Sequenced material: PBMCs. The receptors were gathered from a woman aged 18-29 years in good health and CMV-seronegative. The CDR3 runs from the conserved cysteine through the conserved F or W. The D gene is left open where the match is weak.

D gene: TRBD1; V gene: TRBV28; J gene: TRBJ1-5; CDR3 protein: CASRLDRVGNQPQHF
D gene: TRBD1; V gene: TRBV15; J gene: TRBJ1-5; CDR3 protein: CATSRPGTGKGNQPQHF
D gene: TRBD2; V gene: TRBV5-1; J gene: -; CDR3 protein: CASSLFAGGSYEQYF
D gene: -; V gene: TRBV5-6; J gene: TRBJ1-5; CDR3 protein: CASSLAGVDQPQHF
D gene: TRBD1; V gene: TRBV10-1; J gene: TRBJ2-7; CDR3 protein: CASSETGQGSGEQYF
D gene: TRBD1; V gene: TRBV5-1; J gene: TRBJ1-2; CDR3 protein: CASSLAWTGVDGYTF
D gene: TRBD1; V gene: TRBV4-2; J gene: TRBJ1-1; CDR3 protein: CASSYDRANTEAFF
D gene: TRBD1; V gene: TRBV27; J gene: TRBJ2-3; CDR3 protein: CASSPGPGGGTDTQYF
D gene: TRBD1; V gene: TRBV7-9; J gene: TRBJ2-7; CDR3 protein: CASSSPGTAARYEQYF
D gene: TRBD2; V gene: TRBV4-1; J gene: TRBJ2-7; CDR3 protein: CASSQVAGGPYEQYF
D gene: -; V gene: TRBV2; J gene: TRBJ1-5; CDR3 protein: CASSERGRLSNQPQHF
D gene: TRBD2; V gene: TRBV5-1; J gene: TRBJ2-2; CDR3 protein: CASSLAVASGGANTGELFF
D gene: -; V gene: TRBV5-1; J gene: TRBJ1-1; CDR3 protein: CASSTGASMNTEAFF
D gene: -; V gene: TRBV7-9; J gene: TRBJ1-2; CDR3 protein: CASSYSNRVAYGYTF
D gene: -; V gene: TRBV6-1; J gene: TRBJ2-2; CDR3 protein: CASSERGLNTGELFF
D gene: -; V gene: TRBV27; J gene: TRBJ2-7; CDR3 protein: CASSLTSGRVFYEQYF